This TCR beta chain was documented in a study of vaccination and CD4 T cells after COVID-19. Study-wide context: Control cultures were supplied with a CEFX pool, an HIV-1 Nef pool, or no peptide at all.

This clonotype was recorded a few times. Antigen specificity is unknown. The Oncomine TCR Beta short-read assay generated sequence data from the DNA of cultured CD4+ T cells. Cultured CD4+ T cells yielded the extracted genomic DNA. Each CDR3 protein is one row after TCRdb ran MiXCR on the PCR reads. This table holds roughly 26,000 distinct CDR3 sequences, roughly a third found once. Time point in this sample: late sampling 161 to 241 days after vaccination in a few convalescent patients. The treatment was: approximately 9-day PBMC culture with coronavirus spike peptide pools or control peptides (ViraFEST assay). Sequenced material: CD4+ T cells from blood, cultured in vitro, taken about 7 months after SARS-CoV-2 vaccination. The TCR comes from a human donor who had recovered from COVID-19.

In nucleotides, the CDR3 is TGTGCCAGCAGCCCCACAGGATTCCAAGAGACCCAGTACTTC. Translating gives CASSPTGFQETQYF. The genes are TRBV7-3 and TRBJ2-5, with D possibly matching TRBD1 (5 bases). Trimming cost V 5 bases and J 1 base, with 11 bases left between them. CDR3 length equals 14 residues. Per the germline V gene, CDR1 is SGHTA and CDR2 is FQGTGA.